Ten or more counts support the clone carrying this T cell receptor beta chain. Its cognate antigen is unknown. This CDR3 is built from 17 residues. Germline trimming cut 3 bases from V and 0 bases from J; bases unmatched to any gene: 8. Germline V gene sequence: CDR1 SEHNR, CDR2 FQNEAQ (reference sequence). The TCRbeta library incorporated unique molecular identifiers. One entry per CDR3 protein results from TCRdb running MiXCR on the PCR reads. Counted here are around 270,000 distinct CDR3 sequences, roughly 7.8% occurring once; the ten biggest clones make up approximately 9.1%. This record belongs to a study of T-cell reconstitution after alpha-beta-depleted transplantation in children. Whole-study findings and limits: High day-60 TCRbeta diversity in some patients came from surviving recipient T cells and thymic progenitors. It was newly produced T cells that mostly accounted for T-cell counts and diversity one year after transplant. Reportedly, alpha-beta T cells present about two months post-transplant originated from several hundred expanded clones of graft origin.

The specimen comprised peripheral blood, sampled 360 days after TCRalphabeta/CD19-depleted stem cell transplant. J is TRBJ1-5 and V is TRBV7-9; 7 bases align to TRBD1. The sequence was obtained from a female patient aged 2 to 10 who had a stem cell transplant for Fanconi anemia, so the T cells may come from the graft donor. The CDR3 DNA is TGTGCCAGCAGCTTTGACAGGGTAGGGAGTAGCAATCAGCCCCAGCATTTT. This translates into CASSFDRVGSSNQPQHF.